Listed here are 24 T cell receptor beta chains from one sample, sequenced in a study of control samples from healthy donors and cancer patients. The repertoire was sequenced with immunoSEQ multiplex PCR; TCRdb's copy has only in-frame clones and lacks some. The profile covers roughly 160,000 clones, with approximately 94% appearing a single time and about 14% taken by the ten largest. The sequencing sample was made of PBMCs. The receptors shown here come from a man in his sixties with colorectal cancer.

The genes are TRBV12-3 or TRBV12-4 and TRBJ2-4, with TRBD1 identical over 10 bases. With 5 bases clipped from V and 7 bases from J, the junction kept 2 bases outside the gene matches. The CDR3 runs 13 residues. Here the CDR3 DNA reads TGTGCCAGCAGTAGGACAGGGGGTAACATTCAGTACTTC. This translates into CASSRTGGNIQYF.

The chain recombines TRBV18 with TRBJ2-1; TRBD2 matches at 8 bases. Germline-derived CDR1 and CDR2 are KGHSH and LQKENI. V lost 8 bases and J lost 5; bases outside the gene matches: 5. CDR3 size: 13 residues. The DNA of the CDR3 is TGTGCCAGCCGGGGGGGCCTTAACAATGAGCAGTTCTTC. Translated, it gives CASRGGLNNEQFF.

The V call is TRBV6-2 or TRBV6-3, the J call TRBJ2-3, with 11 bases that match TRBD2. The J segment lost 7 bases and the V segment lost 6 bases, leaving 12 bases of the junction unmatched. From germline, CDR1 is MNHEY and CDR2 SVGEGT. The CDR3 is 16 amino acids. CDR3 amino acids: CASSPGASGGRNTQYF. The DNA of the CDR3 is TGTGCCAGCAGCCCTGGGGCTAGCGGGGGGAGGAATACGCAGTATTTT.

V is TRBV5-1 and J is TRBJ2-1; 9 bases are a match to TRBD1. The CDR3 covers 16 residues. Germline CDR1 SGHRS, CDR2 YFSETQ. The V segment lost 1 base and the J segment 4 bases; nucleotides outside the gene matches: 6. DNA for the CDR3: TGCGCCAGCAGCTTGTCTAGGGACAGGGCGTACAATGAGCAGTTCTTC. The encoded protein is CASSLSRDRAYNEQFF.

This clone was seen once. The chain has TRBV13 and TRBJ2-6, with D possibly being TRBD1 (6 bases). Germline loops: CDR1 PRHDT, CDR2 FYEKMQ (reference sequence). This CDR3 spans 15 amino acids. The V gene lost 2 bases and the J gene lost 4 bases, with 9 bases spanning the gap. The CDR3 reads CASSLQGRGANVLTF. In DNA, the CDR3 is TGTGCCAGCAGCTTACAGGGGCGCGGGGCCAACGTCCTGACTTTC.

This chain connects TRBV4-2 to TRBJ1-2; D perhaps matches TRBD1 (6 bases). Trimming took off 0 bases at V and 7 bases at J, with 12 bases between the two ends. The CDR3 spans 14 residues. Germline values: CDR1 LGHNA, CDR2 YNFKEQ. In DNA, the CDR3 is TGTGCCAGCAGCCAAGATGGGGGGCGCGGTGGCTACACCTTC. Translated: CASSQDGGRGGYTF.

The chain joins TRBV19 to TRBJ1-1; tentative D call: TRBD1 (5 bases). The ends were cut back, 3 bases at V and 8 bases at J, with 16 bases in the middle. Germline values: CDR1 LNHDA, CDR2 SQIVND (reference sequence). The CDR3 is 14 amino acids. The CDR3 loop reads CASSILGARTEAFF. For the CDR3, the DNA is TGTGCCAGTAGTATTCTTGGGGCCAGGACAGAAGCTTTCTTT.

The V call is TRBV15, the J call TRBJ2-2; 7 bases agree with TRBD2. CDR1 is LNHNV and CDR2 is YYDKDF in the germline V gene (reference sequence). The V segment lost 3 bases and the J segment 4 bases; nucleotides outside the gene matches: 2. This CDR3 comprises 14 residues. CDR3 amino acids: CATSRGLSTGELFF. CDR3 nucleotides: TGTGCCACCAGCAGGGGACTATCCACCGGGGAGCTGTTTTTT.

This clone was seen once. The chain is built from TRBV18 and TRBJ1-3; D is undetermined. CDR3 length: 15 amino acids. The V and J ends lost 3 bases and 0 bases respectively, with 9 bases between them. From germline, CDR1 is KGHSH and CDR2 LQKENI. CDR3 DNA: TGTGCCAGCTCACCGTCGGTGATCTCTGGAAACACCATATATTTT. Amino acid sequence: CASSPSVISGNTIYF.

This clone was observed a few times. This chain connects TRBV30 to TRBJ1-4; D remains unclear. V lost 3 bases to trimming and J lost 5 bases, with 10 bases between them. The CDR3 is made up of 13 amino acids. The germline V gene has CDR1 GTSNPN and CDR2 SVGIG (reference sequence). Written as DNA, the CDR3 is TGTGCCTGGAGCGACCTACGGAATGAAAAACTGTTTTTT. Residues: CAWSDLRNEKLFF. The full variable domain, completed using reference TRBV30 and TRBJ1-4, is SQTIHQWPATLVQPVGSPLSLECTVEGTSNPNLYWYRQAAGRGLQLLFYSVGIGQISSEVPQNLSASRPQDRQFILSSKKLLLSDSGFYLCAWSDLRNEKLFFGSGTQLSVL.

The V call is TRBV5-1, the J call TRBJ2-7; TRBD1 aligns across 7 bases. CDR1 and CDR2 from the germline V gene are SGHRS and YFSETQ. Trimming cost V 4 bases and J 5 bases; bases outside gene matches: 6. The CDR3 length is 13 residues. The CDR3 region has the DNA TGCGCCAGCAGCCCCGACAGGGACAACGAGCAGTACTTC. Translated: CASSPDRDNEQYF.

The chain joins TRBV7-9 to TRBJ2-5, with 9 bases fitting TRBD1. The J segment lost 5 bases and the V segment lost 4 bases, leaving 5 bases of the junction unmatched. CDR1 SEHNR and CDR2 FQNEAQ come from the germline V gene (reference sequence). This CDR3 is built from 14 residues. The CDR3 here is CASSSDRGGETQYF. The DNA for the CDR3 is TGTGCCAGCAGCTCGGACAGGGGAGGGGAGACCCAGTACTTC.

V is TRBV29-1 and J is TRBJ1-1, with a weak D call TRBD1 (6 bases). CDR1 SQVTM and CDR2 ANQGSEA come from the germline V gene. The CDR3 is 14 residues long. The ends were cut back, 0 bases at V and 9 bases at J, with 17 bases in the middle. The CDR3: CSVEDPRWGAKAFF. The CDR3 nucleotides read TGCAGCGTTGAAGATCCTAGGTGGGGGGCTAAAGCTTTCTTT.

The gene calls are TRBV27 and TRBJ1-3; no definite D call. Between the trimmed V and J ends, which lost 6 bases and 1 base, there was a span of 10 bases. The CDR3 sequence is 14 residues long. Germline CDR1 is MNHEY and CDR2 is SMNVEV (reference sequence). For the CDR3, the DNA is TGTGCCAGCAGGGGGTTGGGGTCTGGAAACACCATATATTTT. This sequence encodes CASRGLGSGNTIYF.

For the CDR3, the DNA is TGTGCCAGCAGACCTATACTAGCGGGGCACACAGATACGCAGTATTTT. Translating it yields CASRPILAGHTDTQYF. The chain joins TRBV3-1 (or the pseudogene TRBV3-2) to TRBJ2-3; TRBD2 matches at 10 bases. This CDR3 comprises 16 residues. After removal of 6 bases from V and 2 bases from J, the junction contained 8 bases not matched to a gene. Germline CDR1 and CDR2: LGHDT and YNNKEL (reference sequence).

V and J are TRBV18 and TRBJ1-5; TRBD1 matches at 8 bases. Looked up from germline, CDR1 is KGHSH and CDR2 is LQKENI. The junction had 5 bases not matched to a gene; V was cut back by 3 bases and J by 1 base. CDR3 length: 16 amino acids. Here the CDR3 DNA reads TGTGCCAGCTCACCCCAGGACAGGGCCAGCAATCAGCCCCAGCATTTT. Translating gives CASSPQDRASNQPQHF.

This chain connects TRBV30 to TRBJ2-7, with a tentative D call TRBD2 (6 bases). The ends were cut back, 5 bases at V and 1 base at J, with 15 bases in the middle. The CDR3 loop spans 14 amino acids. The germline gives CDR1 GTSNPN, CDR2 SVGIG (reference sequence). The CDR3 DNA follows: TGTGCCTGGGCACCCGCGGGAACTTCCTACGAGCAGTACTTC. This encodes CAWAPAGTSYEQYF.

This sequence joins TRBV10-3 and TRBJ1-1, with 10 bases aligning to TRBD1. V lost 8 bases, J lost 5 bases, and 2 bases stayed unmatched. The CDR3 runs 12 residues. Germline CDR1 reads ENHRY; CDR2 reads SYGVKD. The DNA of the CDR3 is TGTGCCATCGGACAGGGGGAAACTGAAGCTTTCTTT. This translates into CAIGQGETEAFF.

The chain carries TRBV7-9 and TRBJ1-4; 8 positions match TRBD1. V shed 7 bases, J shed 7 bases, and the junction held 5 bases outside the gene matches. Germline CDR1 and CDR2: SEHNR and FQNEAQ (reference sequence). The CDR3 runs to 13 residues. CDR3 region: CASTQGDVEKLFF. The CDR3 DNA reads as TGTGCCAGCACACAGGGGGACGTTGAAAAACTGTTTTTT.

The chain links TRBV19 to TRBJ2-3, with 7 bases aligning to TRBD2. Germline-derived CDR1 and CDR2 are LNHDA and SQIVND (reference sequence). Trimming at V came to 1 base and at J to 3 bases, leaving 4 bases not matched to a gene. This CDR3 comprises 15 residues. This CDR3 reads CASSIGQLATDTQYF. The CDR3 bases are TGTGCCAGTAGTATAGGACAACTAGCGACAGATACGCAGTATTTT.

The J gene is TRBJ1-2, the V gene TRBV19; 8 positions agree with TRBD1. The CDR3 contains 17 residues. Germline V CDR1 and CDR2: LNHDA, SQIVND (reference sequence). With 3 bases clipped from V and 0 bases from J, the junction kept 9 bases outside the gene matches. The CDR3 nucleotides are TGTGCCAGTAGTATTGCGGGACAGGCGACTTCTAACTATGGCTACACCTTC. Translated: CASSIAGQATSNYGYTF.

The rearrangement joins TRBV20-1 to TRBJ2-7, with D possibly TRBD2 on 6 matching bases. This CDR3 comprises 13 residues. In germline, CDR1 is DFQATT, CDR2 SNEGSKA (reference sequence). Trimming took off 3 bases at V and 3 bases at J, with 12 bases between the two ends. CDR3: CSASWGLSYEQYF. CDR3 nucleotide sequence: TGCAGTGCTAGTTGGGGACTGAGCTACGAGCAGTACTTC.

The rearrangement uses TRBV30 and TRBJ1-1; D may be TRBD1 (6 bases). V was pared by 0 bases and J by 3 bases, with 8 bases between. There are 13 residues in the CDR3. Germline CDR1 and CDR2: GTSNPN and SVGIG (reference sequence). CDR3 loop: CAWSVQGHTEAFF. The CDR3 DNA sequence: TGTGCCTGGAGTGTACAGGGACACACTGAAGCTTTCTTT.

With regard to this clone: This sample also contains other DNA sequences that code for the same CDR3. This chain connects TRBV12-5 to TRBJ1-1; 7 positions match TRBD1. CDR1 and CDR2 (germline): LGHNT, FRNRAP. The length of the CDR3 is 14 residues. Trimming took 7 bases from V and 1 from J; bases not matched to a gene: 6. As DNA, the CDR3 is TGTGCTAGTGCCCGACAGGGTGGGAACACTGAAGCTTTCTTT. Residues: CASARQGGNTEAFF.